A single sample is the source of the 26 T cell receptor beta chains below, sequenced in a study of blood T cells in healthy people across ages. Primed by a sample-barcoded 5' primer and a J-beta primer mix, a second PCR proceeded for roughly 6 to 12 cycles. TCRdb re-analysed the 5' RACE reads in MiXCR, keeping a single row per CDR3 protein. The sample holds 1,800,000 or so distinct CDR3 sequences, about two fifths seen once. The material sequenced was blood. These receptor sequences come from a human donor in good health.

The chain carries TRBV12-3 or TRBV12-4 and TRBJ2-4; 8 bases fit TRBD1. Matching the DNA end better, TRBJ2-7 makes the J call doubtful. This CDR3 comprises 15 residues. CDR3 DNA sequence: TGTGCCAGCAGTTCCGGGACAGGTACCATCTACGAGCAGTACTTC. Amino acid sequence: CASSSGTGTIYEQYF.

This clonotype was detected a few times. The rearrangement links TRBV4-2 to TRBJ2-5; 8 bases are a match to TRBD1. V was clipped by 4 bases and J by 4 bases; unmatched bases: 11. The CDR3 has 16 amino acids. The germline gives CDR1 LGHNA, CDR2 YNFKEQ. CDR3 in DNA: TGTGCCAGCAGCCGGGCCGGACAGGGAGTAGGAGAGACCCAGTACTTC. Encoded protein: CASSRAGQGVGETQYF.

This clonotype was counted between two and nine times. The V and J genes are TRBV29-1 and TRBJ2-2, with D unclear. CDR3 length: 14 residues. Germline CDR1 reads SQVTM; CDR2 reads ANQGSEA. The germline V and J ends were trimmed by 3 bases and 6 bases, with 14 bases remaining between them. The CDR3, as DNA: TGCAGCGTTGAGAGGAGTGCGGCCTCCGGGGAGCTGTTTTTT. This translates into CSVERSAASGELFF.

About this clonotype itself: At one of its ends the junction is not consistent with the germline gene, which may arise from a read error. The chain recombines TRBV28 with TRBJ1-2; D ambiguous. Germline CDR1 MDHEN, CDR2 SYDVKM. CDR3 length equals 16 residues. The CDR3 DNA follows: TGTGTCAGCAGTTTATCGCAGCCCTTAACTAACTATGGCTACACCTTC. Amino acid sequence: CVSSLSQPLTNYGYTF.

A few counts support this clonotype. One end of the junction varies from germline; a read error may be responsible. The chain has TRBV7-7 and TRBJ2-5; 8 bases map to TRBD1. Germline V lookup: CDR1 SSHAT, CDR2 FNYEAQ (reference sequence). This CDR3 has 13 residues. This CDR3 is CASSRDRPETQYF. The CDR3 nucleotides are TGTGCTAGCAGCCGGGACAGGCCGGAGACCCAGTACTTC.

This chain connects TRBV5-1 to TRBJ1-2; tentative D call: TRBD1 (5 bases). Germline CDR1 is SGHRS and CDR2 is YFSETQ. This CDR3 is 14 amino acids long. V dropped 4 bases and J dropped 2 bases, with 12 bases sitting between them. As DNA, the CDR3 is TGCGCCAGCAGCGCCCTCTCAGGGAACTATGGCTACACCTTC. Amino acids: CASSALSGNYGYTF.

This clonotype has only a few counts. The V and J genes are TRBV15 and TRBJ1-2; D is perhaps TRBD1 (6 bases). V gave up 8 bases and J gave up 5 bases, with 18 bases separating them. CDR1 is LNHNV and CDR2 is YYDKDF in the germline V gene (reference sequence). The CDR3 spans 14 residues. The CDR3 protein is CATSTGGARYGYTF. Written as DNA, the CDR3 is TGTGCCACCTCGACGGGGGGGGCTAGGTATGGCTACACCTTC. Full variable domain (remainder filled in from reference TRBV15 and TRBJ1-2): DAMVIQNPRYQVTQFGKPVTLSCSQTLNHNVMYWYQQKSSQAPKLLFHYYDKDFNNEADTPDNFQSRRPNTSFCFLDIRSPGLGDTAMYLCATSTGGARYGYTFGSGTRLTVV.

The rearrangement links TRBV2 to TRBJ2-5; possibly TRBD2 for D (6 bases). The CDR3 covers 12 residues. V was pared by 6 bases and J by 5 bases, with 10 bases between. Looked up from germline, CDR1 is SNHLY and CDR2 is FYNNEI. This CDR3 reads CASRTSSETQYF. The CDR3 nucleotides read TGTGCCAGCAGGACTAGTTCGGAGACCCAGTACTTC.

In the case of this clonotype: This may be a read error: a much more frequent sequence differs by one nucleotide. This rearrangement joins TRBV7-9 to TRBJ1-2; 7 nucleotides agree with TRBD1. The length of the CDR3 is 15 residues. Germline V gene sequence: CDR1 SEHNR, CDR2 FQNEAQ (reference sequence). The CDR3 DNA sequence: TGTGCCAGCAGCAAGGGGACAGATTTTAACTATGGCTACATCTTC. The encoded protein is CASSKGTDFNYGYIF.

For this clonotype: Lacking the conserved final phenylalanine or tryptophan, this CDR3 likely reflects a read error. The chain recombines TRBV7-9 with TRBJ2-1; TRBD2 aligns across 10 bases. The germline V gene has CDR1 SEHNR and CDR2 FQNEAQ (reference sequence). This CDR3 has 17 amino acids. J lost 0 bases, V lost 3 bases, and 5 bases had no gene match. CDR3 protein: CASSFQGLAVSYNEQFV. The CDR3 coding sequence is TGTGCCAGCAGCTTCCAAGGACTAGCGGTCTCCTACAATGAGCAGTTCGTC.

CDR3 sequence (DNA): TGTGCCACCAGTGACCCAGGGACAGATACGCAGTATTTT. Translated: CATSDPGTDTQYF. This chain joins TRBV24-1 and TRBJ2-3, with a weak D call TRBD1 (5 bases). This CDR3 is built from 13 residues. V was cut by 4 bases and J by 3 bases, with 7 bases left in between. The germline V gene has CDR1 KGHDR and CDR2 SFDVKD.

In regard to this clonotype: Just one base apart from a much larger clone, this may be a read error. The CDR3 end shows no conserved phenylalanine or tryptophan, and so a read error is likely. The chain employs TRBV20-1 and TRBJ2-7; tentatively, D is TRBD1 (5 bases). The V gene's germline CDR1 is DFQATT and CDR2 SNEGSKA (reference sequence). This CDR3 has 12 amino acids. Trimming took off 6 bases at V and 1 base at J, with 10 bases between the two ends. As DNA, the CDR3 is TGCAGTGCAAGGGGCATATCCTACGAGCAGTACTGC. It translates to CSARGISYEQYC.

This sequence joins TRBV20-1 and TRBJ1-1; D not certain. From germline, CDR1 is DFQATT and CDR2 SNEGSKA (reference sequence). The V and J ends lost 0 bases and 0 bases respectively, with 8 bases between them. The CDR3 is 14 residues long. The DNA of the CDR3 is TGCAGTGCTAGAGATGTGGCCTTGAACACTGAAGCTTTCTTT. This translates into CSARDVALNTEAFF.

This rearrangement joins TRBV6-2 or TRBV6-3 to TRBJ2-7; possible D gene TRBD1, 6 bases. The ends were cut back, 6 bases at V and 2 bases at J, with 14 bases in the middle. The length of the CDR3 is 14 residues. The germline V gene encodes CDR1 MNHEY and CDR2 SVGEGT. DNA of the CDR3: TGTGCCAGCAGGTCCCAGGGGTGGGCCTACGAGCAGTACTTC. This codes for CASRSQGWAYEQYF.

The chain is built from TRBV6-1 and TRBJ2-7; D remains unclear. This CDR3 is built from 14 residues. Looked up from germline, CDR1 is MNHNS and CDR2 is SASEGT. V lost 3 bases and J 4 bases, leaving 13 bases between the germline ends. CDR3 protein: CASSEGWQPYEQYF. The CDR3 DNA follows: TGTGCCAGCAGTGAGGGGTGGCAGCCATACGAGCAGTACTTC.

This clonotype has just a few counts. The J gene is TRBJ2-3, the V gene TRBV20-1; D is ambiguous. Germline V gene lookup returns CDR1 DFQATT and CDR2 SNEGSKA (reference sequence). V was pared by 4 bases and J by 1 base, with 12 bases between. The CDR3 sequence is 14 residues long. The CDR3 loop is CSATRNLGTDTQYF. The CDR3 DNA is TGCAGTGCTACCCGGAATCTTGGCACAGATACGCAGTATTTT.

This clonotype has just one count. The junction and the germline gene differ at one end; a read error may be behind it. The CDR3, as DNA: TGTGCCGGCAGACCTGGTAGGGAGAACTATGGCTACACCTTC. This gives the protein CAGRPGRENYGYTF. The rearrangement links TRBV7-9 to TRBJ1-2, with D unclear. CDR1 and CDR2 from the germline V gene are SEHNR and FQNEAQ (reference sequence). The CDR3 has 14 amino acids.

This clonotype turned up a few times. The CDR3 here is CSAHAGRVFREQYF. CDR3 sequence (DNA): TGCAGTGCTCACGCGGGCAGGGTTTTTAGGGAGCAATACTTC. The chain uses TRBV20-1 and TRBJ2-5; D might be TRBD1 or TRBD2, each matching 5 bases. Germline-derived CDR1 and CDR2 are DFQATT and SNEGSKA (reference sequence). The V end lost 5 bases, the J end lost 14 bases, and 27 bases lay between the germline ends. The CDR3 covers 14 residues.

Points on this clonotype: One end of the junction is discordant with germline, which a read error may explain. The chain recombines TRBV7-9 with TRBJ2-1; D is uncertain. CDR1 SEHNR and CDR2 FQNEAQ come from the germline V gene (reference sequence). The CDR3 is 12 residues long. This CDR3 is CASSYDTYEQDF. CDR3 DNA: TGTGCCAGCAGCTATGACACCTACGAGCAGGACTTC.

Concerning this clonotype itself: At one end the junction does not follow the germline gene, possibly because of a read error. CDR3 DNA: TGTGCCAGCAGCGTGGAGCGGACTATAACCAATGAGCAGGTCTTC. It encodes CASSVERTITNEQVF. V gene TRBV9 combines with J gene TRBJ2-1; D is perhaps TRBD2 (6 bases). Germline-derived CDR1 and CDR2 are SGDLS and YYNGEE. CDR3 length: 15 amino acids.

The table lists this clonotype with a few counts. The rearrangement links TRBV12-3 or TRBV12-4 to TRBJ2-1; a possible D gene is TRBD1 (6 bases). This CDR3 has 13 amino acids. The V and J ends lost 0 bases and 8 bases respectively, with 8 bases between them. The CDR3, as DNA: TGTGCCAGCAGTTTAGCGACAGGCCATGAGCAGTTCTTC. This codes for CASSLATGHEQFF.

CDR3 in amino acids: CSPFSMGRGKKQYF. CDR3 DNA sequence: TGCAGTCCCTTCTCAATGGGCAGGGGAAAAAAGCAGTACTTC. The chain joins TRBV20-1 to TRBJ2-7; D might be TRBD1 (6 bases). The germline V gene encodes CDR1 DFQATT and CDR2 SNEGSKA (reference sequence). The CDR3 runs to 14 residues. V lost 8 bases to trimming and J lost 8 bases, with 25 bases between them.

The chain carries TRBV12-3 or TRBV12-4 and TRBJ1-1; TRBD1 matches at 8 bases. V trimming: 4 bases; J trimming: 4 bases; junction bases outside the gene matches: 2. This CDR3 has 13 residues. CDR3 amino acids: CASSWTGTTEAFF. DNA for the CDR3: TGTGCCAGCAGTTGGACAGGGACCACTGAAGCTTTCTTT.

The V call is TRBV6-2 or TRBV6-3, the J call TRBJ1-1; D gene uncertain. CDR3 size: 15 residues. The V gene's germline CDR1 is MNHEY and CDR2 SVGEGT. V lost 7 bases, J lost 1 base, and 16 bases lay in between. The CDR3 sequence is CASTEAGRPNTEAFF. The CDR3 nucleotides read TGTGCCAGCACCGAGGCGGGCAGGCCGAACACTGAAGCTTTCTTT.

The gene calls are TRBV4-3 and TRBJ1-2, with D perhaps TRBD1 (6 bases). The V end was cut by 0 bases, the J end by 5 bases, with 19 bases between. Per the germline V gene, CDR1 is LGHNA and CDR2 is YSLEER. The CDR3 has 17 amino acids. The CDR3 here is CASSQEPSNRVGYGYTF. The CDR3 nucleotides read TGCGCCAGCAGCCAAGAACCCTCCAACAGGGTAGGGTATGGCTACACCTTC.

This chain connects TRBV28 to TRBJ1-5; maybe TRBD1 (6 bases). The ends were cut back, 4 bases at V and 7 bases at J, with 14 bases in the middle. Germline loops: CDR1 MDHEN, CDR2 SYDVKM. The CDR3 consists of 14 residues. The CDR3 nucleotides are TGTGCCAGCAGTTCCGGGGGGGCCCGGCAGCCCCAGCATTTT. Amino acids: CASSSGGARQPQHF.